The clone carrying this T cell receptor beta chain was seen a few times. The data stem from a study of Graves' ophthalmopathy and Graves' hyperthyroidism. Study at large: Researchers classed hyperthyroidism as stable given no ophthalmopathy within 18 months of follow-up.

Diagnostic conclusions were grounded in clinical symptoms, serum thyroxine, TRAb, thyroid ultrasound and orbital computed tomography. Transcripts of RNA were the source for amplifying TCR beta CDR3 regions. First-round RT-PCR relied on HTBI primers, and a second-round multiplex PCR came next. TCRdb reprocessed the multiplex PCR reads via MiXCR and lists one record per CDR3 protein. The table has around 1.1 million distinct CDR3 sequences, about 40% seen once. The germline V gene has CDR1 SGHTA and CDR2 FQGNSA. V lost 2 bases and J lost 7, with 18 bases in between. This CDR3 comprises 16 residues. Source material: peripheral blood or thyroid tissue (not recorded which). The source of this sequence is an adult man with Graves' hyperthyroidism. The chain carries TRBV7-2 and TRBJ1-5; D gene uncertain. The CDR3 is CASSLMAATNGQPQHF. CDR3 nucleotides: TGTGCCAGCAGCTTAATGGCCGCCACAAACGGGCAGCCCCAGCATTTT.